Shown below are 21 T cell receptor beta chains from a single sample sequenced in a study of T cell responses to AZD1222 COVID-19 vaccine. Libraries were prepared by immunoSEQ multiplex PCR; TCRdb keeps only in-frame clonotypes and omits some of them. The table records some 85,000 clones, roughly 87% of them present only once. The sequencing here drew on peripheral blood, taken on day 0 of AZD1222 vaccination. These TCRs come from an adult in good health.

This clone showed up just a few times. The chain is built from TRBV28 and TRBJ1-5; D gene ambiguous. The germline V gene encodes CDR1 MDHEN and CDR2 SYDVKM. The V and J ends lost 5 bases and 2 bases respectively, with 7 bases between them. The CDR3 consists of 13 residues. In nucleotides, the CDR3 is TGTGCCAGCAGTATAGAAGGCAATCAGCCCCAGCATTTT. Amino acids: CASSIEGNQPQHF.

This clone was observed a few times. This chain connects TRBV5-8 to TRBJ2-5; the D gene is possibly TRBD1 (6 bases). The CDR3 extends over 11 amino acids. V lost 6 bases and J 5 bases, leaving 8 bases between the germline ends. Looked up from germline, CDR1 is SGHTS and CDR2 is YDEGEE. CDR3 region: CASIRGETQYF. Here the CDR3 DNA reads TGTGCCAGCATTAGGGGGGAGACCCAGTACTTC.

This rearrangement joins TRBV28 to TRBJ1-1, with D uncertain. The germline gives CDR1 MDHEN, CDR2 SYDVKM. The CDR3 consists of 12 residues. Trimming shortened V by 6 bases and J by 7 bases, and 12 bases separated the two germline ends. The CDR3 sequence: CASSPSLHEAFF. CDR3 sequence (DNA): TGTGCCAGCAGCCCCTCGCTGCATGAAGCTTTCTTT.

The chain employs TRBV5-5 and TRBJ2-1, with TRBD2 matching over 7 bases. V shed 2 bases and J 0 bases; nucleotides not matched to a gene: 8. CDR1 is SGHKS and CDR2 is YYEKEE in the germline V gene (reference sequence). This CDR3 has 17 amino acids. The CDR3 DNA is TGTGCCAGCAGCTTACCGCGGGAGCCGAGCTCCTACAATGAGCAGTTCTTC. Translating gives CASSLPREPSSYNEQFF.

This rearrangement joins TRBV5-4 to TRBJ2-1, with 11 bases aligning to TRBD1. Losses at the gene ends were 2 bases for V and 6 bases for J; bases not matched to a gene: 4. CDR3 length: 15 amino acids. Germline V gene data show CDR1 as SGHNT and CDR2 as YYREEE (reference sequence). CDR3 loop: CASSLGGTGGNEQFF. In DNA form, the CDR3 reads TGTGCCAGCAGCTTAGGGGGGACAGGGGGCAATGAGCAGTTCTTC.

The chain uses TRBV6-1 and TRBJ2-7; D call uncertain. Germline-derived CDR1 and CDR2 are MNHNS and SASEGT. V was shortened by 2 bases and J by 2 bases, with 13 bases between the two germline ends. The CDR3 has 15 amino acids. The CDR3 bases are TGTGCCAGCAGTGAAAAGCCGGGTTTCCCCTACGAGCAGTACTTC. Translated, it gives CASSEKPGFPYEQYF.

The chain carries TRBV19 and TRBJ2-3; D might be TRBD2 (6 bases). V lost 3 bases to trimming and J lost 1 base, with 14 bases between them. CDR1 is LNHDA, CDR2 SQIVND, per germline (reference sequence). This CDR3 has 16 residues. The CDR3 region is CASSMRRAGGTDTQYF. CDR3 nucleotide sequence: TGTGCCAGTAGTATGAGGAGGGCGGGTGGCACAGATACGCAGTATTTT.

The chain combines TRBV4-2 with TRBJ2-7, with 11 bases aligning to TRBD2. CDR3 length: 17 amino acids. The V gene's germline CDR1 is LGHNA and CDR2 YNFKEQ. The trim removed 1 base at V and 3 bases at J, leaving 8 bases unmatched. The DNA of the CDR3 is TGTGCCAGCAGCCAAGTGACTAGCGGGATCCTGGGCTACGAGCAGTACTTC. Translated: CASSQVTSGILGYEQYF.

The V gene is TRBV27, the J gene TRBJ1-5; 8 positions match TRBD1. The CDR3 is 14 residues long. With V trimmed by 5 bases and J by 6 bases, 6 bases remained unmatched. Per the germline V gene, CDR1 is MNHEY and CDR2 is SMNVEV (reference sequence). The CDR3 spells CASSRQGMRQPQHF. Written as DNA, the CDR3 is TGTGCCAGCAGTCGACAGGGGATGCGTCAGCCCCAGCATTTT.

This chain joins TRBV7-9 and TRBJ2-7, with D perhaps TRBD1 (7 bases). Trimming cost V 8 bases and J 1 base, with 15 bases left between them. The CDR3 extends over 14 amino acids. In germline, CDR1 is SEHNR, CDR2 FQNEAQ (reference sequence). CDR3 nucleotide sequence: TGTGCCAGCGGAGGGACAGCCTCTTCCTACGAGCAGTACTTC. Translating gives CASGGTASSYEQYF.

This chain joins TRBV5-8 and TRBJ2-2; no clear D. This CDR3 has 15 amino acids. Germline V gene data show CDR1 as SGHTS and CDR2 as YDEGEE. Trimming pared 5 bases from V and 1 base from J, leaving 12 bases between. CDR3 residues: CASSFDPRNTGELFF. CDR3 sequence (DNA): TGTGCCAGCAGTTTTGACCCAAGGAACACCGGGGAGCTGTTTTTT. Filled out from reference TRBV5-8 and TRBJ2-2, the complete variable domain reads EAGVTQSPTHLIKTRGQQATLRCSPISGHTSVYWYQQALGLGLQFLLWYDEGEERNRGNFPPRFSGRQFPNYSSELNVNALELEDSALYLCASSFDPRNTGELFFGEGSRLTVL.

The V gene is TRBV7-7, the J gene TRBJ2-1; D is unresolved. This CDR3 comprises 15 residues. Germline V gene data show CDR1 as SSHAT and CDR2 as FNYEAQ (reference sequence). Between the trimmed V and J ends, which lost 3 bases and 0 bases, there was a span of 9 bases. The CDR3 here is CASSLGKSSYNEQFF. CDR3 bases: TGTGCCAGCAGCTTGGGGAAAAGCTCCTACAATGAGCAGTTCTTC. The full variable domain, in which reference TRBV7-7 and TRBJ2-1 provide the parts outside the CDR3, is GAGVSQSPRYKVTKRGQDVTLRCDPISSHATLYWYQQALGQGPEFLTYFNYEAQPDKSGLPSDRFSAERPEGSISTLTIQRTEQRDSAMYRCASSLGKSSYNEQFFGPGTRLTVL.

The chain is built from TRBV7-9 and TRBJ1-5; 7 positions agree with TRBD1. J lost 4 bases, V lost 5 bases, and 2 bases had no gene match. The CDR3 extends over 13 amino acids. In germline, CDR1 is SEHNR, CDR2 FQNEAQ (reference sequence). The CDR3 nucleotides are TGTGCCAGCAGCCCCAGGGGGAATCAGCCCCAGCATTTT. Protein: CASSPRGNQPQHF.

This clone was seen once. The V call is TRBV14, the J call TRBJ2-7, with a tentative D call TRBD2 (6 bases). Germline V gene lookup returns CDR1 SGHDN and CDR2 FVKESK. Trimming stripped 3 bases from V and 0 bases from J, with 18 bases between. This CDR3 comprises 17 residues. The CDR3 DNA is TGTGCCAGCAGCCACGGTGACCGAAGCGGGTACTCCTACGAGCAGTACTTC. It specifies CASSHGDRSGYSYEQYF.

The chain couples TRBV18 to TRBJ2-7; 9 positions agree with TRBD1. The germline V gene has CDR1 KGHSH and CDR2 LQKENI. The CDR3 spans 14 residues. V was clipped by 5 bases and J by 1 base; unmatched bases: 3. DNA for the CDR3: TGTGCCAGCTCATCTGGGACAGGGTCCTACGAGCAGTACTTC. This codes for CASSSGTGSYEQYF.

V usage is TRBV19 and J usage is TRBJ2-6; D is ambiguous. The CDR3 is 15 amino acids. Per germline, CDR1 LNHDA and CDR2 SQIVND (reference sequence). V lost 5 bases to trimming and J lost 0 bases, with 8 bases between them. The CDR3 reads CASSPRNSGANVLTF. CDR3 DNA sequence: TGTGCCAGTAGTCCCAGAAACTCTGGGGCCAACGTCCTGACTTTC.

A note on this clone: Other DNA sequences of this sample code for an identical CDR3. The chain links TRBV3-1 (or the pseudogene TRBV3-2) to TRBJ2-3; 10 nucleotides match TRBD2. In germline, CDR1 is LGHDT, CDR2 YNNKEL (reference sequence). CDR3 size: 17 residues. With 4 bases clipped from V and 4 bases from J, the junction kept 11 bases outside the gene matches. CDR3 sequence (DNA): TGTGCCAGCAGCCCACGTCCTAGCGGGAGAGGTGCAGATACGCAGTATTTT. This encodes CASSPRPSGRGADTQYF.

The rearrangement uses TRBV6-5 and TRBJ1-3, with D possibly TRBD1 on 6 matching bases. The CDR3 contains 15 residues. V lost 0 bases to trimming and J lost 7 bases, with 13 bases between them. Germline values: CDR1 MNHEY, CDR2 SVGAGI. The CDR3 DNA sequence: TGTGCCAGCAGTTACTCGGGGGGGCTAAGGAACACCATATATTTT. Translated: CASSYSGGLRNTIYF.

This chain uses TRBV7-2 with TRBJ2-7; perhaps TRBD2 as D (6 bases). The germline gives CDR1 SGHTA, CDR2 FQGNSA. The V end was cut by 5 bases, the J end by 11 bases, with 16 bases between. The length of the CDR3 is 12 residues. In nucleotides, the CDR3 is TGTGCCAGCAGCCCCGGGGGAGACTTTAAGTACTTC. It is translated as CASSPGGDFKYF.

The chain combines TRBV19 with TRBJ2-5; D may be TRBD1 or TRBD2 (6 bases each). Trimming cost V 10 bases and J 5 bases, with 14 bases left between them. Per germline, CDR1 LNHDA and CDR2 SQIVND (reference sequence). The CDR3 loop spans 12 amino acids. DNA of the CDR3: TGTGCCACCAGTGGGGGGCGGGAGACCCAGTACTTC. Translating it yields CATSGGRETQYF.

The chain is built from TRBV29-1 and TRBJ2-7; maybe TRBD1 (6 bases). This CDR3 spans 12 amino acids. In germline, CDR1 is SQVTM, CDR2 ANQGSEA. The germline V and J ends were trimmed by 6 bases and 6 bases, with 15 bases remaining between them. The CDR3 sequence: CSVMVTGFEQYF. The CDR3 coding sequence is TGCAGCGTCATGGTTACAGGGTTCGAGCAGTACTTC.